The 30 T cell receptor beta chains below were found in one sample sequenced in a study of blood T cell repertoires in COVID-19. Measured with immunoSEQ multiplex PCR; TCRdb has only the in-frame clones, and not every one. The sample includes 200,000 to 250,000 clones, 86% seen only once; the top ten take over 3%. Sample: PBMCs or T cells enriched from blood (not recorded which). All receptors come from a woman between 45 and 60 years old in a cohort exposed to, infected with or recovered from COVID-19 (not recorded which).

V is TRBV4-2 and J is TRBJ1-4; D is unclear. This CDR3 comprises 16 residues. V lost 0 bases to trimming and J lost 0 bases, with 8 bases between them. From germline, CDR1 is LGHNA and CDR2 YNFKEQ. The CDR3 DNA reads TGTGCCAGCAGCCAAGACCTCACTGCAACTAATGAAAAACTGTTTTTT. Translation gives CASSQDLTATNEKLFF.

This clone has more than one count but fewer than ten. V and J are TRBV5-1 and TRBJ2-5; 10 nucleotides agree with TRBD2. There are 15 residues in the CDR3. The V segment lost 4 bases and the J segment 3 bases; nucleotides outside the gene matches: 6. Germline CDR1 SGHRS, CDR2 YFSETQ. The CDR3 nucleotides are TGCGCCAGCAGCATTGGAGCGGGGGGGAAAGAGACCCAGTACTTC. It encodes CASSIGAGGKETQYF.

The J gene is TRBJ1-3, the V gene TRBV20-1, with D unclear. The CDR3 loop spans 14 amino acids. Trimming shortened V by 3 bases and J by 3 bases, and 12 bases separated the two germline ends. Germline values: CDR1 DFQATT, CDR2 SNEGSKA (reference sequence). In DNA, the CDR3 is TGCAGTGCTAGTGCGCCGGGGAGTGGAAACACCATATATTTT. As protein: CSASAPGSGNTIYF.

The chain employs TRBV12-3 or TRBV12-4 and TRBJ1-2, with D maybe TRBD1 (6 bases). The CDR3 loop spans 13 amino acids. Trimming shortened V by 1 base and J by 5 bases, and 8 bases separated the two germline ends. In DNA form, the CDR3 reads TGTGCCAGCAGTTTAGGACAGGTGTATGGCTACACCTTC. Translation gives CASSLGQVYGYTF.

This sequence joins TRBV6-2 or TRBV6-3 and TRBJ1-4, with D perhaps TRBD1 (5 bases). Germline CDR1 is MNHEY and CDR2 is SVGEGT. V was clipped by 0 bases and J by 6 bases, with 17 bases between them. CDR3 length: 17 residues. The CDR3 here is CASSYSVSLGADEKLFF. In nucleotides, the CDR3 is TGTGCCAGCAGTTACTCTGTTTCTTTAGGGGCGGATGAAAAACTGTTTTTT.

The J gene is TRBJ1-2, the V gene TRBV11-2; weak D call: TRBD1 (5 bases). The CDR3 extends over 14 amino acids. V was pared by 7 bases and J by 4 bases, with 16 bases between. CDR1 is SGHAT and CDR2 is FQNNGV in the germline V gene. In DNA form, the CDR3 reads TGTGCCAGCAACCCCTGGGGCAGGGCCTATGGCTACACCTTC. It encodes CASNPWGRAYGYTF.

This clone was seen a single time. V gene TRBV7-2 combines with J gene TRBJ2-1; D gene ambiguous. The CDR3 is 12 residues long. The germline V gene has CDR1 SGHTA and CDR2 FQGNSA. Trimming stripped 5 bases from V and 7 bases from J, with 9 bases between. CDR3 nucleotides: TGTGCCAGCAGCCTCAGTCGAAATGAGCAGTTCTTC. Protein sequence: CASSLSRNEQFF.

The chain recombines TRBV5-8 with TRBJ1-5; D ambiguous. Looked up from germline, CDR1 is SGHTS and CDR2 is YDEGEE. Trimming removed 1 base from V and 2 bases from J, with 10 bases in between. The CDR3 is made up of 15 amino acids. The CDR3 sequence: CASSLPVNGNQPQHF. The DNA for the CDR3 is TGTGCCAGCAGCTTGCCGGTAAACGGCAATCAGCCCCAGCATTTT.

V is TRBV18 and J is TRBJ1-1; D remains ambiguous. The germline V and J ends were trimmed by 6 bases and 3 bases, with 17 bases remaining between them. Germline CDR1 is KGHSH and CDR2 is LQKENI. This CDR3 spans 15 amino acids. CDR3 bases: TGTGCCAGCTCGCCCGACCGGGCGGGATACACTGAAGCTTTCTTT. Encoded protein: CASSPDRAGYTEAFF. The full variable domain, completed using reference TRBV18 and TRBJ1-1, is NAGVMQNPRHLVRRRGQEARLRCSPMKGHSHVYWYRQLPEEGLKFMVYLQKENIIDESGMPKERFSAEFPKEGPSILRIQQVVRGDSAAYFCASSPDRAGYTEAFFGQGTRLTVV.

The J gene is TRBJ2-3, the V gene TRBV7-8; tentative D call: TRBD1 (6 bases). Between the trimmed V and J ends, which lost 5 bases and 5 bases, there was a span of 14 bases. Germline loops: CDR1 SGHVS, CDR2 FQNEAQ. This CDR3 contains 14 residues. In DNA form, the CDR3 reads TGTGCCAGCAGCGCCCGGACAGACAAAGATACGCAGTATTTT. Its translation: CASSARTDKDTQYF. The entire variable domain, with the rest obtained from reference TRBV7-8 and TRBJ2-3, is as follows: GAGVSQSPRYKVAKRGQDVALRCDPISGHVSLFWYQQALGQGPEFLTYFQNEAQLDKSGLPSDRFFAERPEGSVSTLKIQRTQQEDSAVYLCASSARTDKDTQYFGPGTRLTVL.

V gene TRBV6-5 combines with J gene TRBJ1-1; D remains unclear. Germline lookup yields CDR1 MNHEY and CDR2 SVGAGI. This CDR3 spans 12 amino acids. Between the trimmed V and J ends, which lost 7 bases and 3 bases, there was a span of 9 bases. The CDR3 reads CASIGFDTEAFF. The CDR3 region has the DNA TGTGCCAGCATCGGGTTTGACACTGAAGCTTTCTTT.

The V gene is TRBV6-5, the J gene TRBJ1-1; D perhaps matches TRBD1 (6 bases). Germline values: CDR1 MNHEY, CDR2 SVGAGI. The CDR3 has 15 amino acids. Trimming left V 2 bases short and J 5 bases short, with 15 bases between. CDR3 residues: CASSYAGTIETEAFF. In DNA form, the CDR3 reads TGTGCCAGCAGTTACGCTGGGACAATCGAGACTGAAGCTTTCTTT.

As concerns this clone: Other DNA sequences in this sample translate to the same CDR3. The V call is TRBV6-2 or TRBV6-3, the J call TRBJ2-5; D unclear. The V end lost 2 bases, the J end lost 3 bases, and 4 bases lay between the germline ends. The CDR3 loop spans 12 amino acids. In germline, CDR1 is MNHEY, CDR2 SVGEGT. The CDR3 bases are TGTGCCAGCAGTTACAGAGAAGAGACCCAGTACTTC. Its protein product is CASSYREETQYF.

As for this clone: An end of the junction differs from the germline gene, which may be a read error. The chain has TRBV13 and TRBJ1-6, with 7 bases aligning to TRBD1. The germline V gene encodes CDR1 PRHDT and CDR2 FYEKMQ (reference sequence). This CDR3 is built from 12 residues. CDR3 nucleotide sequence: TGTGCCAGCAGCTCCCTAGGGACAGATCGGAACTTT. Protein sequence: CASSSLGTDRNF.

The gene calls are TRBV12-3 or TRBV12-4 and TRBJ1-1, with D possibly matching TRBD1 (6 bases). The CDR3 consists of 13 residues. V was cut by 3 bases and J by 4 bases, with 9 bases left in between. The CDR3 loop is CASSFTGSTEAFF. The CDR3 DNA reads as TGTGCCAGCAGTTTTACAGGGAGCACTGAAGCTTTCTTT.

In DNA, the CDR3 is TGCAGTGCTATACAGGGTAACGAGCAGTACTTC. Its translation: CSAIQGNEQYF. The chain combines TRBV20-1 with TRBJ2-7; maybe TRBD1 (6 bases). Germline CDR1 is DFQATT and CDR2 is SNEGSKA (reference sequence). Between the trimmed V and J ends, which lost 4 bases and 5 bases, there was a span of 9 bases. CDR3 size: 11 residues.

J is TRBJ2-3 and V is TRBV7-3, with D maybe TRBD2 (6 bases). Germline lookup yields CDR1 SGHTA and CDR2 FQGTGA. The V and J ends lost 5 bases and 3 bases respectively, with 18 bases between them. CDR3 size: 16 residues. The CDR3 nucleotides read TGTGCCAGCAGCCCAGTTCCAGGCGGACTAACAGATACGCAGTATTTT. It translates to CASSPVPGGLTDTQYF.

The CDR3 reads CASSPFGALYEQYF. CDR3 bases: TGTGCCAGCAGCCCGTTTGGGGCGCTCTACGAGCAGTACTTC. The chain carries TRBV9 and TRBJ2-7; D perhaps matches TRBD1 (5 bases). The CDR3 is made up of 14 amino acids. CDR1 and CDR2 (germline): SGDLS, YYNGEE. V gave up 4 bases and J gave up 3 bases, with 14 bases separating them. The full variable domain, its missing parts supplied by reference TRBV9 and TRBJ2-7, is DSGVTQTPKHLITATGQRVTLRCSPRSGDLSVYWYQQSLDQGLQFLIQYYNGEERAKGNILERFSAQQFPDLHSELNLSSLELGDSALYFCASSPFGALYEQYFGPGTRLTVT.

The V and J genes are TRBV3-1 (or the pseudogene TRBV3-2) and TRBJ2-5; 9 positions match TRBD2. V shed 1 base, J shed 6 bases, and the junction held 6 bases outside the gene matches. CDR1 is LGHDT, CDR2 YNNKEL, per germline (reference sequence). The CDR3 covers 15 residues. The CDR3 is CASSQAPSGEKTQYF. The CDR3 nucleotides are TGTGCCAGCAGCCAAGCCCCTAGCGGGGAAAAGACCCAGTACTTC.

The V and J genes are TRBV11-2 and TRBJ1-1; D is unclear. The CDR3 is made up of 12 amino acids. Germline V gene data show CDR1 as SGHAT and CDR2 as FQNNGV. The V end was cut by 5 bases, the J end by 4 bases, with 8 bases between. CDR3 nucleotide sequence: TGTGCCAGCAGCCGAGAGGTCACTGAAGCTTTCTTT. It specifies CASSREVTEAFF.

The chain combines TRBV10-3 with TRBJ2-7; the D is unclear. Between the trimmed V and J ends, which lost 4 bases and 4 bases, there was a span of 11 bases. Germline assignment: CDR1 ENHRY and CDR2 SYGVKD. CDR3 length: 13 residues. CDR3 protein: CAISVQSQYEQYF. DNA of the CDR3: TGTGCCATCAGTGTGCAGTCCCAGTACGAGCAGTACTTC.

The CDR3 sequence is CAWERREIRTEAFF. The CDR3 DNA sequence: TGTGCCTGGGAGCGGCGGGAGATAAGGACTGAAGCTTTCTTT. The chain uses TRBV30 and TRBJ1-1; D gene uncertain. This CDR3 has 14 residues. V lost 5 bases and J 5 bases, leaving 18 bases between the germline ends. The germline V gene has CDR1 GTSNPN and CDR2 SVGIG (reference sequence).

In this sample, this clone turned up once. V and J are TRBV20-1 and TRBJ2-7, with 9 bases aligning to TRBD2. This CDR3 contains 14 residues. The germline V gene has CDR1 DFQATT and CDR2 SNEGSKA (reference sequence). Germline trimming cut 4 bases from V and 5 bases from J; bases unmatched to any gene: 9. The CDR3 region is CSATDLAGPHEQYF. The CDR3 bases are TGCAGTGCTACTGATCTAGCGGGGCCCCACGAGCAGTACTTC.

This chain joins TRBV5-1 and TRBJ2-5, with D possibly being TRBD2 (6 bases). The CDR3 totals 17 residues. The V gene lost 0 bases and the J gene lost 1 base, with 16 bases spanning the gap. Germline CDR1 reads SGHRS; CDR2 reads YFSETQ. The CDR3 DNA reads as TGCGCCAGCAGCTTGGCCTTTAGCGGAGTCCTCCAAGAGACCCAGTACTTC. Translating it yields CASSLAFSGVLQETQYF. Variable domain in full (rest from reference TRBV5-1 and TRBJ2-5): KAGVTQTPRYLIKTRGQQVTLSCSPISGHRSVSWYQQTPGQGLQFLFEYFSETQRNKGNFPGRFSGRQFSNSRSEMNVSTLELGDSALYLCASSLAFSGVLQETQYFGPGTRLLVL.

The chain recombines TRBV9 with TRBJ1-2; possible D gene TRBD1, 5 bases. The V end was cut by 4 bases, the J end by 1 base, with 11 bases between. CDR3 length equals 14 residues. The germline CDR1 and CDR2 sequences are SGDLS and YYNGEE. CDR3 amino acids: CASSPGVVNYGYTF. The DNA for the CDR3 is TGTGCCAGCAGCCCGGGGGTAGTTAACTATGGCTACACCTTC.

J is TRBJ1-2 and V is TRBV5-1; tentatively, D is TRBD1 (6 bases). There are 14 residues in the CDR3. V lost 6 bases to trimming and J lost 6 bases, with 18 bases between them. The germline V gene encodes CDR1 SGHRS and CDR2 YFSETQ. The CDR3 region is CASTTGSLGDGYTF. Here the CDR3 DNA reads TGCGCCAGCACCACAGGGTCCCTCGGAGATGGCTACACCTTC.

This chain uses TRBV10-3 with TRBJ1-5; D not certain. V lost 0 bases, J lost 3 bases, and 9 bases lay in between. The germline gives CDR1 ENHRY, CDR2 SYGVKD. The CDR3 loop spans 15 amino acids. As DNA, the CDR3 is TGTGCCATCAGTGAGTCTGGAGGGCCCAATCAGCCCCAGCATTTT. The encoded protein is CAISESGGPNQPQHF.

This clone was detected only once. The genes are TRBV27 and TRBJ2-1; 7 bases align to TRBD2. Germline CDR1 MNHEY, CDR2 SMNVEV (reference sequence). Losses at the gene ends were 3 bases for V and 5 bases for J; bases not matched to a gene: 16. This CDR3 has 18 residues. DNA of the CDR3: TGTGCCAGCAGTTTGTGGTCTTTTGGGGGGGGTAATAACAATGAGCAGTTCTTC. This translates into CASSLWSFGGGNNNEQFF.

CDR3 in DNA: TGCGCCAGCAGCCAAGGCGGCAGAACCTATGGCTACACCTTC. The encoded protein is CASSQGGRTYGYTF. The chain joins TRBV4-3 to TRBJ1-2; D unclear. This CDR3 comprises 14 residues. The germline gives CDR1 LGHNA, CDR2 YSLEER. V dropped 1 base and J dropped 4 bases, with 10 bases sitting between them.

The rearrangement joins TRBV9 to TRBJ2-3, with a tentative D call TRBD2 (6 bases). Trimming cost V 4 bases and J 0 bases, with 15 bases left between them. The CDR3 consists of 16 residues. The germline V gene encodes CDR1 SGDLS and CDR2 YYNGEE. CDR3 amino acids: CASSPAGRSSTDTQYF. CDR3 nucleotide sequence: TGTGCCAGCAGCCCCGCGGGAAGGTCGAGCACAGATACGCAGTATTTT.